The 4 T cell receptor beta chains reported below all come from one sample, sequenced in a study of brain T cells in children with intractable seizures. Method: immunoSEQ multiplex PCR; TCRdb's copy keeps in-frame clones and lacks some. Of 340,000 or so clones listed, nearly 95% were seen once; the top ten hold 4.5% to 7%. Time point given: blood from clinic visit 5 months post-surgery; TSC patient then seizure free. The input for sequencing was peripheral blood, taken about 5 months after surgery. The source of these receptors is a boy less than two years old with tuberous sclerosis and intractable seizures.

DNA for the CDR3: TGTGCCTGGAGGCCCGCCGGGACTAGCGGTTACAATGAGCAGTTCTTC. Translated, it gives CAWRPAGTSGYNEQFF. The chain has TRBV30 and TRBJ2-1, with 11 positions matching TRBD2. Germline V gene data show CDR1 as GTSNPN and CDR2 as SVGIG (reference sequence). The CDR3 is 16 residues long. The trim removed 3 bases at V and 4 bases at J, leaving 8 bases unmatched.

This clone was found once. This chain joins TRBV6-5 and TRBJ1-6; 7 nucleotides match TRBD1. With V trimmed by 10 bases and J by 4 bases, 7 bases remained unmatched. Per the germline V gene, CDR1 is MNHEY and CDR2 is SVGAGI. The CDR3 extends over 14 amino acids. CDR3 DNA: TGTGCCACAATGGAGGGGGCGTATAATTCACCCCTCCACTTT. As protein: CATMEGAYNSPLHF.

Concerning this clone itself: Other DNA sequences within the sample encode an identical CDR3. V is TRBV7-2 and J is TRBJ2-7; 11 bases align to TRBD2. Germline CDR1 and CDR2: SGHTA and FQGNSA. With 1 base clipped from V and 2 bases from J, the junction kept 1 base outside the gene matches. The CDR3 has 15 residues. CDR3 loop: CASSLGLAGTYEQYF. The CDR3, as DNA: TGTGCCAGCAGCTTAGGACTAGCGGGAACCTACGAGCAGTACTTC.

The V and J genes are TRBV2 and TRBJ2-5, with 8 bases lining up with TRBD1. Looked up from germline, CDR1 is SNHLY and CDR2 is FYNNEI. The CDR3 is 14 amino acids. V dropped 6 bases and J dropped 5; count of bases not matched to a gene: 8. This chain's CDR3 is CASSSTGVKETQYF. The CDR3 DNA reads as TGTGCCAGCAGCTCGACAGGGGTAAAGGAGACCCAGTACTTC. Full variable domain (outside the CDR3, taken from reference TRBV2 and TRBJ2-5): EPEVTQTPSHQVTQMGQEVILRCVPISNHLYFYWYRQILGQKVEFLVSFYNNEISEKSEIFDDQFSVERPDGSNFTLKIRSTKLEDSAMYFCASSSTGVKETQYFGPGTRLLVL.